Listed below are T cell receptor beta chains from one sample, sequenced in a study of blood T cell repertoires in COVID-19. Libraries were prepared by immunoSEQ multiplex PCR; TCRdb keeps only in-frame clonotypes and omits some of them. Of 200,000 to 250,000 clones in the sample, 65% to 85% were seen once. The source material was PBMCs or T cells enriched from blood (not recorded which). The receptors were sampled from a woman aged 40 to 55 who had recovered from COVID-19. CDR3s include the opening cysteine and the closing phenylalanine or tryptophan. A D gene is named only where the DNA matches it firmly. Expanded clones get a size class; other rows say once, few or many, or leave the size out.

V	size	J	D	DNA	CDR3
TRBV30	NA	TRBJ2-2	NA	TGTGCCTGGAGTGTACGGCAGGGAAAAACCGGGGAGCTGTTTTTT	CAWSVRQGKTGELFF
TRBV27	once	TRBJ2-3	NA	TGTGCCAGCAGTTCGGTCCTTGATCCCAGCACAGATACGCAGTATTTT	CASSSVLDPSTDTQYF
TRBV9	NA	TRBJ2-3	NA	TGTGCCAGCAGCGTCGGTCCCAAGGGGTTCACAGATACGCAGTATTTT	CASSVGPKGFTDTQYF
TRBV7-2	NA	TRBJ1-3	TRBD1	TGTGCCAGCAGCCCCCTACCCGGACAGGTGGCGAGCTCTGGAAACACCATATATTTT	CASSPLPGQVASSGNTIYF
TRBV24-1	NA	TRBJ2-2	NA	TGTGCCACCTCACCGAGGGTGAACACCGGGGAGCTGTTTTTT	CATSPRVNTGELFF
TRBV12-3/TRBV12-4	NA	TRBJ2-1	NA	TGTGCCAGCAGTTTTCTTAATGAGCAGTTCTTC	CASSFLNEQFF
TRBV2	NA	TRBJ2-6	NA	TGTGCCAGCAGTGAGTATGGGGCCAACGTCCTGACTTTC	CASSEYGANVLTF
TRBV19	NA	TRBJ1-1	NA	TGTGCCAGTAGTATAGTGGCGGACTCCAACACTGAAGCTTTCTTT	CASSIVADSNTEAFF
TRBV7-2	NA	TRBJ1-2	TRBD1	TGTGCCAGCAGCTTAGCACAGGGGGCCTTGAGCTATGGCTACACCTTC	CASSLAQGALSYGYTF
TRBV28	NA	TRBJ2-1	TRBD2	TGTGCCAGCAGTTTCGGGGTTCGGGGACTAGCGGGAGGTCATGAGCAGTTCTTC	CASSFGVRGLAGGHEQFF
TRBV19	NA	TRBJ2-1	TRBD2	TGTGCCAGTAGTATGAGGGTTACTAGCGGAGGTGGTGATGAGCAGTTCTTC	CASSMRVTSGGGDEQFF
TRBV19	NA	TRBJ2-2	TRBD1	TGTGCCAGTAGTATTGGACAGGGGACCCCCGGGGAGCTGTTTTTT	CASSIGQGTPGELFF
TRBV2	NA	TRBJ2-3	NA	TGTGCCAGCAAGTTTGAGGGTCCAGATACGCAGTATTTT	CASKFEGPDTQYF
TRBV6-5	NA	TRBJ1-2	TRBD1	TGTGCCACACTGAGGCGGACAGGGGTTAACTATGGCTACACCTTC	CATLRRTGVNYGYTF
TRBV19	once	TRBJ2-3	TRBD2	TGTGCCAGTAGTAAGGGACTAGCGGGATCAAGGGCAGATACGCAGTATTTT	CASSKGLAGSRADTQYF
TRBV11-2	few	TRBJ1-6	NA	TGTGCCAGCAGCTTACTTAGTTCCTATAATTCACCCCTCCACTTT	CASSLLSSYNSPLHF
TRBV28	NA	TRBJ1-2	NA	TGTGCCAGCAGTTTGAGGGTATTACGGGGCTACACCTTC	CASSLRVLRGYTF
TRBV6-5	many	TRBJ1-2	TRBD1	TGTGCCAGCAGTCATCAGGGACAGGGTTGGTATGGCTACACCTTC	CASSHQGQGWYGYTF
TRBV5-1	many	TRBJ2-5	NA	TGCGCCAGCAGCCGAGACCAAACAGGACGGGAGACCCAGTACTTC	CASSRDQTGRETQYF
TRBV28	NA	TRBJ1-1	TRBD1	TGTGCCAGCAGTCTGAGACAGGGGAGGGCTGAAGCTTTCTTT	CASSLRQGRAEAFF
TRBV10-2	NA	TRBJ2-1	TRBD2	TGCGCCAGCACCCTGACTAGCGGGAGTTTCGATGAGCAGTTCTTC	CASTLTSGSFDEQFF
TRBV7-8	few	TRBJ1-2	TRBD1	TGTGCCAGCAGCCACGGCAGGGGGGATATTAACTATGGCTACACCTTC	CASSHGRGDINYGYTF
TRBV5-4	NA	TRBJ2-5	TRBD2	TGTGCCAGCAGTGCAACAGCGGGAGTAGACGAGACCCAGTACTTC	CASSATAGVDETQYF
TRBV12-5	NA	TRBJ2-5	TRBD2	TGTGCTAGTGGTTCACTAGCGGGAGGGCCGGGAGAGACCCAGTACTTC	CASGSLAGGPGETQYF